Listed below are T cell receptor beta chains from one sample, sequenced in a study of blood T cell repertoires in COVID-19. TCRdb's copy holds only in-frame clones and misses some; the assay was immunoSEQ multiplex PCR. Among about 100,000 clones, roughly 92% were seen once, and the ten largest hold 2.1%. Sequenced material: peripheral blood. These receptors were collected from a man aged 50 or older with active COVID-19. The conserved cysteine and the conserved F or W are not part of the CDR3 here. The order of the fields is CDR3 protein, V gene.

CDR3 protein: ASSTAVDSSPLH; V gene: TRBV19
CDR3 protein: ASSPKQGGHTETQY; V gene: TRBV5-4
CDR3 protein: ASSIRVTGGLHSNQPQH; V gene: TRBV19
CDR3 protein: ASSQDPITTSGNNEQF; V gene: TRBV4-1
CDR3 protein: ATRGQGEGTEAF; V gene: TRBV19
CDR3 protein: ASSLGTGHTGELF; V gene: TRBV18
CDR3 protein: AQARTGKNYGYT; V gene: TRBV7-5
CDR3 protein: ASSEAGPPRIISPLH; V gene: TRBV2
CDR3 protein: ASRRTGGLLATNEKLF; V gene: TRBV4-1
CDR3 protein: ASSPQSSSPGNTIY; V gene: TRBV18
CDR3 protein: ASNQGANTEAF; V gene: TRBV6-6
CDR3 protein: ASTPPQGRTGLYNEQF; V gene: TRBV19
CDR3 protein: ASSTPGRGYEQY; V gene: TRBV6-5
CDR3 protein: ASSLGQNTDTQY; V gene: TRBV28
CDR3 protein: SVETGRGDYGYT; V gene: TRBV29-1
CDR3 protein: ASSGVKGTSVPDTQY; V gene: TRBV25-1
CDR3 protein: ASSQEGTYSYNEQF; V gene: TRBV3-1/TRBV3-2
CDR3 protein: ASSPGQENYGYT; V gene: TRBV5-1
CDR3 protein: ASSFGLGTDTQY; V gene: TRBV11-2
CDR3 protein: SAGLAANTGELF; V gene: TRBV29-1
CDR3 protein: ASSQGPGTGVY; V gene: TRBV4-2
CDR3 protein: ASSVSGQLQETQY; V gene: TRBV11-3
CDR3 protein: ASSPPAKGVGQETQY; V gene: TRBV9
CDR3 protein: ASSLAGAQF; V gene: TRBV28
CDR3 protein: ASSLVHSGNTGELF; V gene: TRBV7-8
CDR3 protein: ASSLFAQEGTEQY; V gene: TRBV5-1
CDR3 protein: ATSSGPGGYT; V gene: TRBV24-1
CDR3 protein: ASSLGPGGTGELF; V gene: TRBV11-3
CDR3 protein: ASSEQLLAGNEQF; V gene: TRBV25-1
CDR3 protein: ASSQGAGQTSYGYT; V gene: TRBV5-1